This entry concerns a single TCR beta chain. The data were produced by immunoSEQ multiplex PCR, yet TCRdb's version contains in-frame clones alone and is incomplete. This sample has some 320,000 clones; around 90% occur once, and the top ten carry about 16%. This sample is part of a study of shared clonotypes between healthy human individuals. Per the germline V gene, CDR1 is LGHNA and CDR2 is YSLEER. The J segment lost 6 bases and the V segment lost 2 bases, leaving 19 bases of the junction unmatched. The CDR3 runs 19 residues. The source is a man younger than 30 in good health. The chain combines TRBV4-3 with TRBJ2-1; 7 bases map to TRBD2. Sequenced material: memory CD8+ T cells sorted from blood. Subset given: CD45RO+ cells pooled with CCR7-negative TemRA cells. Here the CDR3 reads CASSQLGAGVGVGLNEQFF. The CDR3 DNA reads TGCGCCAGCAGCCAATTGGGTGCGGGAGTGGGAGTCGGTCTCAATGAGCAGTTCTTC.